These 2 T cell receptor beta chains originate from one sample sequenced in a study of blood T cell repertoires in COVID-19. Sequencing was performed with immunoSEQ multiplex PCR; in TCRdb, only in-frame clones are kept and a portion is missing. Of 250,000 to 350,000 clones listed, over 75% were seen once; the top ten hold around 0.9%. The specimen sequenced was PBMCs or T cells enriched from blood (not recorded which). Receptor source: a woman aged 30 to 39 who had recovered from COVID-19.

The chain is built from TRBV28 and TRBJ1-3; no reliable D call. V was pared by 6 bases and J by 0 bases, with 12 bases between. Germline V CDR1 and CDR2: MDHEN, SYDVKM. The CDR3 has 15 amino acids. As DNA, the CDR3 is TGTGCCAGCAGCCTCGCCTTGAGCTCTGGAAACACCATATATTTT. It specifies CASSLALSSGNTIYF. The full variable domain, with the rest looked up from reference TRBV28 and TRBJ1-3, is DVKVTQSSRYLVKRTGEKVFLECVQDMDHENMFWYRQDPGLGLRLIYFSYDVKMKEKGDIPEGYSVSREKKERFSLILESASTNQTSMYLCASSLALSSGNTIYFGEGSWLTVV.

The chain is built from TRBV5-1 and TRBJ2-7; D might be TRBD1 (5 bases). CDR1 and CDR2 (germline): SGHRS, YFSETQ. V was cut by 2 bases and J by 5 bases, with 14 bases left in between. The CDR3 runs to 14 residues. This CDR3 is CASSFSGLVNEQYF. The CDR3 DNA follows: TGCGCCAGCAGCTTTTCAGGGTTAGTCAACGAGCAGTACTTC.